Reported below is one T cell receptor beta chain. V lost 3 bases to trimming and J lost 0 bases; unmatched junction nucleotides: 4. CDR3 length equals 17 residues. CDR1 is KGHSH and CDR2 is LQKENI in the germline V gene. Measured with immunoSEQ multiplex PCR; TCRdb has only the in-frame clones, and not every one. The data hold about 68,000 clones, with 80% to 85% observed a single time. This entry is derived from a study of OX40 agonist ivuxolimab in advanced cancers. In the study overall: There were three patients with partial responses, one having hepatocellular carcinoma and two cutaneous melanoma.

The receptor comes from an adult with an advanced solid tumor such as melanoma, head and neck, liver or kidney cancer. Sequencing used CD4+ or CD8+ T cells sorted from blood, obtained in a trial of the OX40 agonist ivuxolimab. V is TRBV18 and J is TRBJ2-3; TRBD2 matches 12 bases. The chain's CDR3 is CASSPTSGGLSTDTQYF. The CDR3 DNA reads as TGTGCCAGCTCACCGACTAGCGGGGGACTCAGCACAGATACGCAGTATTTT.